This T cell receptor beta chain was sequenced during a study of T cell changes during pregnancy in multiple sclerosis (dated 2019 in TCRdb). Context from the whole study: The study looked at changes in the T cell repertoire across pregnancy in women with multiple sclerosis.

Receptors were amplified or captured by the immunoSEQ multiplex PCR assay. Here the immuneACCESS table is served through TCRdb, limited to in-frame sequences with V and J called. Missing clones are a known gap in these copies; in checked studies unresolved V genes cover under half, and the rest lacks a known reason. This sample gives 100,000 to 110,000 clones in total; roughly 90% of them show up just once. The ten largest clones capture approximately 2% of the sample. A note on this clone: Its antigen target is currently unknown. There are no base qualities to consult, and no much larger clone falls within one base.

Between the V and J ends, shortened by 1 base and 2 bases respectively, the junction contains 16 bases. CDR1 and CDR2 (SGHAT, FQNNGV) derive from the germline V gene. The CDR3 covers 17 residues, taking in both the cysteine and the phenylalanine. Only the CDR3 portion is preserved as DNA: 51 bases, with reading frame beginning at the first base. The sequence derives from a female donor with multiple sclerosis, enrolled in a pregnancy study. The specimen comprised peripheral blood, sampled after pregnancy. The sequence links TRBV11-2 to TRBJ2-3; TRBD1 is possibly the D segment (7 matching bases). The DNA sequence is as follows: TGTGCCAGCAGCTTAGGGCGGGGCAGGGGGTTCACAGATACGCAGTATTTT. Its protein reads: CASSLGRGRGFTDTQYF.